The 29 T cell receptor beta chains presented below share a single source sample, sequenced in a study of molecular identifiers for immune sequencing clone quantification. MiXCR, applied by TCRdb to the PCR reads, yields one record per CDR3 protein. The sample contains under 600,000 distinct CDR3 sequences, about 21% of which appear only once. The sample consisted of naive CD8+ T cells from blood, with Jurkat cell RNA spiked in. The subset: FACS-sorted CD8+CD4-CCR7+CD45RA+ naive T cells. Source of these receptors: a human donor in good health. Some libraries in this study had Jurkat cell RNA spiked in.

The V and J genes are TRBV11-2 and TRBJ1-1; D remains ambiguous. Trimming cost V 5 bases and J 3 bases, with 13 bases left between them. This CDR3 contains 14 residues. In germline, CDR1 is SGHAT, CDR2 FQNNGV. CDR3 loop: CASSLNLEHTEAFF. The DNA for the CDR3 is TGTGCCAGCAGCCTCAACTTGGAACACACTGAAGCTTTCTTT.

This clonotype came up many times. This chain uses TRBV27 with TRBJ2-5; 9 nucleotides match TRBD1. J lost 2 bases, V lost 6 bases, and 1 base had no gene match. The CDR3 runs to 13 residues. Germline V lookup: CDR1 MNHEY, CDR2 SMNVEV (reference sequence). The CDR3 coding sequence is TGTGCCAGCAGAGGACAGGGGCAAGAGACCCAGTACTTC. It yields the protein CASRGQGQETQYF.

A remark on this clonotype: This may be a read error, as it is one base from a much larger clone. The rearrangement links TRBV20-1 to TRBJ2-3, with unresolved D. This CDR3 has 17 amino acids. V was pared by 3 bases and J by 4 bases, with 23 bases between. The V gene's germline CDR1 is DFQATT and CDR2 SNEGSKA (reference sequence). CDR3 sequence: CSASRVSEPELSDTQYF. In DNA, the CDR3 is TGCAGTGCTAGCCGAGTCTCAGAACCTGAGCTCTCAGATACGCAGTATTTT.

This clonotype was found a few times. The V gene is TRBV4-1, the J gene TRBJ2-1, with 7 bases aligning to TRBD1. The germline V gene has CDR1 MGHRA and CDR2 YSYEKL. Losses at the gene ends were 2 bases for V and 6 bases for J; bases not matched to a gene: 4. The CDR3 runs to 14 residues. The CDR3 region is CASSQLQGSNEQFF. The CDR3 bases are TGCGCCAGCAGCCAATTACAGGGGAGCAATGAGCAGTTCTTC.

This clonotype was found a few times. The J gene is TRBJ2-7, the V gene TRBV19; D remains unclear. The CDR3 totals 13 residues. Germline CDR1 LNHDA, CDR2 SQIVND (reference sequence). V lost 5 bases to trimming and J lost 2 bases, with 10 bases between them. CDR3 nucleotide sequence: TGTGCCAGTAGTGCAGGAATGCCCTACGAGCAGTACTTC. Protein: CASSAGMPYEQYF.

The CDR3, as DNA: TGTGCCATAGGACGGAGGCAAGAGACCCAGTACTTC. As protein: CAIGRRQETQYF. The gene calls are TRBV7-9 and TRBJ2-5, with D possibly matching TRBD2 (5 bases). Trimming shortened V by 10 bases and J by 2 bases, and 11 bases separated the two germline ends. This CDR3 has 12 residues. In germline, CDR1 is SEHNR, CDR2 FQNEAQ (reference sequence).

For the CDR3, the DNA is TGTGCCAGCAGTTTAAAGGATTGGGGGGCCTCCTACAATGAGCAGTTCTTC. This gives the protein CASSLKDWGASYNEQFF. The chain has TRBV27 and TRBJ2-1; D possibly uses TRBD1 or TRBD2 (6 bases each). The CDR3 totals 17 residues. V was pared by 2 bases and J by 0 bases, with 14 bases between. The germline CDR1 and CDR2 sequences are MNHEY and SMNVEV (reference sequence).

This clonotype was seen a handful of times. The J gene is TRBJ2-7, the V gene TRBV20-1, with a possible D match to TRBD2 (5 bases). CDR3 length equals 15 residues. V was shortened by 0 bases and J by 0 bases, with 12 bases between the two germline ends. Germline V gene lookup returns CDR1 DFQATT and CDR2 SNEGSKA (reference sequence). The DNA for the CDR3 is TGCAGTGCTAGAGATCCGGGAAGGAGCTCCTACGAGCAGTACTTC. This sequence encodes CSARDPGRSSYEQYF.

The rearrangement links TRBV20-1 to TRBJ2-7; D is possibly TRBD1 (6 bases). The ends were cut back, 3 bases at V and 1 base at J, with 22 bases in the middle. The CDR3 extends over 17 amino acids. The germline V gene encodes CDR1 DFQATT and CDR2 SNEGSKA (reference sequence). DNA of the CDR3: TGCAGTGCTAGGGGTTACTACAGGGATGATTGGTCCTACGAGCAGTACTTC. This encodes CSARGYYRDDWSYEQYF.

This clonotype was picked up many times. This rearrangement joins TRBV7-9 to TRBJ2-3; D gene uncertain. Per the germline V gene, CDR1 is SEHNR and CDR2 is FQNEAQ (reference sequence). The CDR3 covers 15 residues. Trimming removed 2 bases from V and 2 bases from J, with 11 bases in between. The CDR3 region is CASSLPGSVTDTQYF. For the CDR3, the DNA is TGTGCCAGCAGCTTACCCGGCTCAGTCACAGATACGCAGTATTTT.

The V and J genes are TRBV4-1 and TRBJ2-1, with 13 bases that match TRBD2. Germline CDR1 MGHRA, CDR2 YSYEKL. V shed 4 bases, J shed 7 bases, and the junction held 4 bases outside the gene matches. CDR3 size: 15 residues. The CDR3 DNA is TGCGCCAGCAGCCTACTAGCGGGGGGGATGAATGAGCAGTTCTTC. Protein product: CASSLLAGGMNEQFF.

This clonotype was seen repeatedly, ten times or more. V is TRBV29-1 and J is TRBJ2-3; perhaps TRBD1 as D (5 bases). This CDR3 contains 15 residues. Germline CDR1 reads SQVTM; CDR2 reads ANQGSEA. V gave up 6 bases and J gave up 2 bases, with 18 bases separating them. As DNA, the CDR3 is TGCAGCGTGGTAGGACACAACTATTTCACAGATACGCAGTATTTT. It specifies CSVVGHNYFTDTQYF.

This clonotype was seen at least ten times. The CDR3 spells CASSYFQDGETQYF. CDR3 DNA: TGTGCCAGCAGTTATTTTCAGGATGGGGAGACCCAGTACTTC. The chain combines TRBV6-5 with TRBJ2-5, with D hard to call. Deletions cut 3 bases from V and 5 bases from J, with 13 bases between. The germline CDR1 and CDR2 sequences are MNHEY and SVGAGI. The CDR3 length is 14 residues.

The chain is built from TRBV27 and TRBJ2-1; D remains ambiguous. The germline gives CDR1 MNHEY, CDR2 SMNVEV (reference sequence). The CDR3 runs 12 residues. The V end lost 4 bases, the J end lost 6 bases, and 7 bases lay between the germline ends. In nucleotides, the CDR3 is TGTGCCAGCAGTTCCCCCGGCAATGAGCAGTTCTTC. It encodes CASSSPGNEQFF.

This chain connects TRBV4-1 to TRBJ2-3, with 8 bases that match TRBD2. The CDR3 consists of 16 residues. V trimming: 1 base; J trimming: 4 bases; junction bases outside the gene matches: 7. Germline CDR1 is MGHRA and CDR2 is YSYEKL. In DNA, the CDR3 is TGCGCCAGCAGCCAAGTTGCAGCGGGAGTGGCAGATACGCAGTATTTT. Its translation: CASSQVAAGVADTQYF.

This clonotype was seen many times. This chain links TRBV7-6 with TRBJ2-3; no firm D call. Germline-derived CDR1 and CDR2 are SGHVS and FNYEAQ. This CDR3 spans 12 amino acids. The V end was cut by 5 bases, the J end by 7 bases, with 10 bases between. This CDR3 is CASSPDLNTQYF. In DNA form, the CDR3 reads TGTGCCAGCAGCCCGGACCTAAATACGCAGTATTTT.

This clonotype appeared a few times. The chain links TRBV19 to TRBJ2-1, with D possibly being TRBD2 (6 bases). Germline loops: CDR1 LNHDA, CDR2 SQIVND (reference sequence). V was clipped by 5 bases and J by 3 bases, with 11 bases between them. The CDR3 totals 14 residues. The CDR3 reads CASSVMGLYNEQFF. CDR3 in DNA: TGTGCCAGTAGTGTCATGGGACTCTACAATGAGCAGTTCTTC.

This clonotype was seen many times. The chain is built from TRBV5-5 and TRBJ2-5; D might be TRBD2 (6 bases). This CDR3 comprises 14 residues. The ends were cut back, 4 bases at V and 2 bases at J, with 12 bases in the middle. The germline V gene has CDR1 SGHKS and CDR2 YYEKEE (reference sequence). CDR3 coding DNA: TGTGCCAGCAGCCCCACGGGGGTACAAGAGACCCAGTACTTC. Translating it yields CASSPTGVQETQYF.

Worth noting for this clonotype: A much larger clone is a single base away; this may be a read error. The V gene is TRBV10-3, the J gene TRBJ2-5; D might be TRBD1 (6 bases). V lost 10 bases to trimming and J lost 3 bases, with 18 bases between them. Germline V lookup: CDR1 ENHRY, CDR2 SYGVKD. The CDR3 contains 14 residues. The CDR3 region has the DNA TGTGCCACCGACTCTGGGACAACCGAAGAGACCCAGTACTTC. Translation gives CATDSGTTEETQYF.

This clonotype was seen repeatedly, ten times or more. V gene TRBV7-9 combines with J gene TRBJ1-1; 8 positions match TRBD1. The CDR3 is made up of 14 amino acids. J gave up 4 bases and V 5 bases, and 6 bases lay outside the gene matches. The germline gives CDR1 SEHNR, CDR2 FQNEAQ (reference sequence). Here the CDR3 reads CASSHQGARTEAFF. CDR3 DNA sequence: TGTGCCAGCAGCCATCAGGGGGCGCGCACTGAAGCTTTCTTT.

The rearrangement joins TRBV12-3 or TRBV12-4 to TRBJ2-3, with D unclear. The CDR3 is made up of 17 amino acids. V was shortened by 0 bases and J by 2 bases, with 15 bases between the two germline ends. Written as DNA, the CDR3 is TGTGCCAGCAGTTTAGCGTCGGGCCCCACCCCCACAGATACGCAGTATTTT. It encodes CASSLASGPTPTDTQYF.

This clonotype was observed at least ten times. The genes are TRBV19 and TRBJ2-1; tentative D call: TRBD2 (6 bases). Per the germline V gene, CDR1 is LNHDA and CDR2 is SQIVND (reference sequence). V dropped 4 bases and J dropped 6 bases, with 10 bases sitting between them. The CDR3 contains 13 residues. The CDR3 nucleotides are TGTGCCAGTAGTACCCTAGCGACCAATGAGCAGTTCTTC. Its translation: CASSTLATNEQFF.

This clonotype was seen at least ten times. The V gene is TRBV11-2, the J gene TRBJ2-3, with no clear D. CDR3 length: 15 residues. V was pared by 5 bases and J by 0 bases, with 12 bases between. Germline-derived CDR1 and CDR2 are SGHAT and FQNNGV. The CDR3 here is CASSQDGSSTDTQYF. DNA of the CDR3: TGTGCCAGCAGCCAGGACGGATCTAGCACAGATACGCAGTATTTT.

This clonotype was seen more than once but under ten times. The V call is TRBV6-2 or TRBV6-3, the J call TRBJ1-5; D gene uncertain. Germline V gene data show CDR1 as MNHEY and CDR2 as SVGEGT. There are 13 residues in the CDR3. Trimming stripped 4 bases from V and 7 bases from J, with 11 bases between. The CDR3 loop reads CASSWWGGQPQHF. CDR3 sequence (DNA): TGTGCCAGCAGTTGGTGGGGAGGGCAGCCCCAGCATTTT.

This clonotype occurred a few times. The genes are TRBV5-6 and TRBJ2-4; 9 nucleotides line up with TRBD2. Trimming took 3 bases from V and 8 from J; bases not matched to a gene: 6. CDR1 is SGHDT and CDR2 is YYEEEE in the germline V gene. The CDR3 spans 14 residues. Here the CDR3 reads CASSSGLARDIQYF. DNA of the CDR3: TGTGCCAGCAGCTCAGGACTAGCGAGGGACATTCAGTACTTC.

Worth noting for this clonotype: One end of the junction does not line up with germline, which may come from a read error. V usage is TRBV12-3 or TRBV12-4 and J usage is TRBJ1-6, with D maybe TRBD1 (5 bases). The CDR3 runs 14 residues. The DNA of the CDR3 is TGTGCCAGCAGTAAACAGGATAGCAATTCACCCCTCCGCTTT. Translation gives CASSKQDSNSPLRF.

This clonotype has ten or more counts. The chain couples TRBV6-5 to TRBJ2-7; the D gene is possibly TRBD1 (5 bases). The CDR3 is 15 residues long. The V end was cut by 0 bases, the J end by 7 bases, with 16 bases between. CDR1 is MNHEY and CDR2 is SVGAGI in the germline V gene. The CDR3 coding sequence is TGTGCCAGCAGTTACTCGGCAGGGAATCTACGGGAGCAGTACTTC. It translates to CASSYSAGNLREQYF.

This clonotype was observed many times. The gene calls are TRBV20-1 and TRBJ1-2, with a weak D call TRBD1 (5 bases). V gave up 4 bases and J gave up 4 bases, with 13 bases separating them. Germline V CDR1 and CDR2: DFQATT, SNEGSKA (reference sequence). The CDR3 spans 13 residues. The CDR3 coding sequence is TGCAGTGCTAACCAGGGTCGAAGCTATGGCTACACCTTC. Translated: CSANQGRSYGYTF.

This clonotype turned up a few times. This sequence joins TRBV4-1 and TRBJ1-1, with TRBD1 matching 7 bases. Germline V gene lookup returns CDR1 MGHRA and CDR2 YSYEKL. The J segment lost 2 bases and the V segment lost 4 bases, leaving 13 bases of the junction unmatched. This CDR3 region has 17 residues. The chain's CDR3 is CASSPYVTGVPNTEAFF. The CDR3 DNA follows: TGCGCCAGCAGCCCCTACGTTACAGGGGTCCCTAACACTGAAGCTTTCTTT.